Listed below are T cell receptor beta chains from one sample, sequenced in a study of blood T cells in healthy people across ages. TCRdb used MiXCR to reprocess the 5' RACE reads, holding one entry per CDR3 protein. The profile shows 600,000 to 850,000 distinct CDR3 sequences, roughly two fifths of them singletons. Sequencing was carried out using blood. The source of these receptors is a woman aged 55-75 years in good health. Each CDR3 is given with its conserved first and last residue. The D gene is left open where the match is weak. The size entry is marked missing in some rows and otherwise reads once, few, many or a size class.

J gene | D gene | CDR3 length | clone size | V gene | CDR3 protein | CDR3 DNA
TRBJ2-3 | - | 13 | few | TRBV6-1 | CASSDGGPDTQYF | TGTGCCAGCAGTGATGGGGGCCCAGATACGCAGTATTTT
TRBJ1-2 | TRBD1 | 14 | - | TRBV29-1 | CSVEGPGGYYGYTF | TGCAGCGTTGAAGGTCCAGGGGGGTACTATGGCTACACCTTC
TRBJ2-3 | TRBD1 | 17 | - | TRBV7-3 | CASSLRQTGPGTDTQYF | TGTGCCAGCAGCTTAAGACAGACAGGGCCGGGCACAGATACGCAGTATTTT
TRBJ1-2 | - | 11 | - | TRBV20-1 | CSAEKGYGYTF | TGCAGTGCTGAGAAGGGCTATGGCTACACCTTC
TRBJ1-2 | - | 12 | many | TRBV29-1 | CSVDEVNYGYTF | TGCAGCGTTGACGAGGTTAACTATGGCTACACCTTC
TRBJ2-3 | - | 16 | many | TRBV4-2 | CASSQEGTGPTDTQYF | TGTGCCAGCAGCCAAGAAGGGACTGGACCCACCGATACGCAGTATTTT
TRBJ1-2 | - | 14 | few | TRBV2 | CASSDGREDYGYTF | TGTGCCAGCAGTGATGGTAGGGAGGACTATGGCTACACCTTC
TRBJ2-1 | TRBD2 | 19 | - | TRBV3-1 | CASSQGGAGGRVSYNEQFF | TGTGCCAGCAGCCAGGGGGGAGCGGGAGGGCGAGTCTCCTACAATGAGCAGTTCTTC
TRBJ2-7 | TRBD2 | 19 | - | TRBV6-1 | CASSEPGLASVFSIYEQYF | TGTGCCAGCAGCGAGCCGGGACTAGCGTCCGTTTTTTCCATCTACGAGCAGTACTTC
TRBJ2-7 | - | 13 | few | TRBV7-2 | CASSYGPRYEQYF | TGTGCCAGCAGCTATGGACCACGCTACGAGCAGTACTTC
TRBJ1-1 | - | 13 | - | TRBV10-3 | CASTKNLNTEAFF | TGTGCTTCAACTAAGAATTTGAACACTGAAGCTTTCTTT
TRBJ2-7 | TRBD2 | 14 | - | TRBV3-1 | CASAPGLADYEQYF | TGTGCCAGCGCCCCGGGACTAGCGGACTACGAGCAGTACTTC
TRBJ2-7 | TRBD2 | 15 | few | TRBV24-1 | CATSDFSGVAYEQYF | TGTGCCACCAGTGATTTCAGCGGGGTCGCCTACGAGCAGTACTTC
TRBJ2-1 | TRBD2 | 16 | - | TRBV15 | CATSRDGTSVDNEQFF | TGTGCCACCAGCAGAGATGGGACTAGCGTAGACAATGAGCAGTTCTTC
TRBJ1-2 | - | 13 | - | TRBV29-1 | CSVEEVINYGYTF | TGCAGCGTTGAAGAGGTAATCAACTATGGCTACACCTTC
TRBJ1-4 | - | 14 | once | TRBV6-6 | CASSYGGSNEKLFF | TGTGCCAGCAGTTACGGGGGCAGTAATGAAAAACTGTTTTTT
TRBJ2-7 | - | 13 | - | TRBV7-9 | CASSVGRNYEQYF | TGTGCCAGCAGCGTCGGACGAAATTACGAGCAGTACTTC
TRBJ2-5 | TRBD2 | 12 | - | TRBV6-1 | CAMGTSVETQYF | TGTGCCATGGGGACTAGCGTTGAGACCCAGTACTTC
TRBJ2-1 | TRBD1 | 15 | - | TRBV20-1 | CSARDPGQGYNEQFF | TGCAGTGCTAGAGATCCAGGACAGGGTTACAATGAGCAGTTCTTC
TRBJ2-7 | - | 15 | few | TRBV20-1 | CSASGGTELSYEQYF | TGCAGTGCTAGCGGCGGGACAGAGCTCTCCTACGAGCAGTACTTC
TRBJ2-6 | - | 12 | many | TRBV7-2 | CASSAGFNVLTF | TGTGCCAGCAGCGCAGGATTCAACGTCCTGACTTTC
TRBJ2-5 | TRBD2 | 14 | few | TRBV20-1 | CSATGLATQETQYF | TGCAGTGCTACGGGACTAGCGACACAAGAGACCCAGTACTTC
TRBJ2-7 | - | 15 | few | TRBV5-5 | CASSLAGGTNYEQYF | TGTGCCAGCAGCTTGGCCGGCGGGACGAACTACGAGCAGTACTTC
TRBJ2-3 | - | 14 | - | TRBV2 | CPTSVQGSTDTQYF | TGTCCCACCTCGGTCCAGGGGTCCACAGATACGCAGTATTTT
TRBJ2-3 | - | 16 | - | TRBV30 | CAWSVLTGVSTDTQYF | TGTGCCTGGAGTGTCTTAACGGGGGTTTCCACAGATACGCAGTATTTT
TRBJ2-3 | - | 13 | - | TRBV9 | CASSGEISDTQYF | TGTGCCAGCAGCGGAGAAATCTCAGATACGCAGTATTTT
TRBJ2-7 | TRBD1 | 16 | - | TRBV2 | CASSHPEDRGSYEQYF | TGTGCCAGCAGCCACCCCGAAGACAGGGGATCTTACGAGCAGTACTTC
TRBJ2-3 | - | 13 | few | TRBV6-6 | CASSTRRGDTQYF | TGTGCCAGCAGTACCAGGCGTGGAGATACGCAGTATTTT
TRBJ2-3 | - | 16 | - | TRBV29-1 | CSIEPGQYSPTDTQYF | TGCAGCATTGAACCCGGACAGTATTCCCCCACAGATACGCAGTATTTT
TRBJ2-2 | - | 14 | - | TRBV4-3 | CASSQEGSSGELFF | TGCGCCAGCAGCCAAGAGGGCAGCTCCGGGGAGCTGTTTTTT
TRBJ2-3 | - | 13 | - | TRBV29-1 | CSADWDSTDTQYF | TGCAGCGCGGACTGGGATAGCACAGATACGCAGTATTTT
TRBJ1-5 | - | 14 | few | TRBV20-1 | CSAKTDYSNQPQHF | TGCAGTGCTAAGACGGACTATAGCAATCAGCCCCAGCATTTT